This T cell receptor beta chain was sequenced during a study of T cells in women clearing cervical HPV infection. Overall study context: Case blood drawn at lesion detection; control blood after infection cleared.

Sequenced by immunoSEQ multiplex PCR; TCRdb stores in-frame clones only, minus some. Its table lists 20,000 to 25,000 clones. The CDR3 extends over 14 amino acids. CDR1 KGHSH and CDR2 LQKENI come from the germline V gene. V was pared by 0 bases and J by 2 bases, with 6 bases between. Findings and caveats of the study: CIN3+ cases had significantly higher TCR richness than controls; evenness did not differ.

Turning to this clone: What it binds is not known. The CDR3 end falls 3 residues outside the read, so it is completed with the germline J gene.

The source of this sequence is a woman between 18 and 70 years old with a cervical HPV16 infection that either progressed to CIN3+ or cleared (not recorded which). The sample consisted of blood buffy coat. V is TRBV18 and J is TRBJ2-3; D remains unclear. The CDR3 bases that were read are TGTGCCAGCTCACCACCTAGTATCACAGATACG. Translation: CASSPPSITDT. The full CDR3 reads CASSPPSITDTQYF.